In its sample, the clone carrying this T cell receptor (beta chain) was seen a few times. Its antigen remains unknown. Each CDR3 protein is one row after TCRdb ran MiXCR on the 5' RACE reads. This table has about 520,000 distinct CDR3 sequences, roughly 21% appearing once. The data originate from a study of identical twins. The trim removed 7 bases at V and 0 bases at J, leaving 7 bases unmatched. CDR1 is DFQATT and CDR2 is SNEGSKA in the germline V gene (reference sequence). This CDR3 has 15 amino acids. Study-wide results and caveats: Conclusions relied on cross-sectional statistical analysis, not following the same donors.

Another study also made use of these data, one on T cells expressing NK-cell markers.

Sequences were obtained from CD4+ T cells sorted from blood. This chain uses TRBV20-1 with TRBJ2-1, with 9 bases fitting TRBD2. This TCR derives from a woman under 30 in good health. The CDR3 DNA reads TGCAGTGTTCCCATTAGCGGGAGCTCCTACAATGAGCAGTTCTTC. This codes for CSVPISGSSYNEQFF.